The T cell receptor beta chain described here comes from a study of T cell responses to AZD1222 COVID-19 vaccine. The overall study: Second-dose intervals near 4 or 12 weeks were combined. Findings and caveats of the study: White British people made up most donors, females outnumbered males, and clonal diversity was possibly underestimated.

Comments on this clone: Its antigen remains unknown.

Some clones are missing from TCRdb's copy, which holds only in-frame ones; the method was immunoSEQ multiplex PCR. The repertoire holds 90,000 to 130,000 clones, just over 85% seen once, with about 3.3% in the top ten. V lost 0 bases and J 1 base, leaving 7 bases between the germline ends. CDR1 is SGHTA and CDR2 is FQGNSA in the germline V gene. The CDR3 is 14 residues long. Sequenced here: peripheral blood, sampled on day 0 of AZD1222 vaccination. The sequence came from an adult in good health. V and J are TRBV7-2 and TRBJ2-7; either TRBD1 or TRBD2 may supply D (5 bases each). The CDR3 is CASSLAEGSYEQYF. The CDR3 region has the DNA TGTGCCAGCAGCTTAGCTGAGGGGTCCTACGAGCAGTACTTC.